The entry below describes one T cell receptor (beta chain). This clonotype was detected many times. Its target antigen remains unknown. Base qualities are not recorded, but no much larger clone differs from it by a single base. This record comes from a study of T cells in Graves' hyperthyroidism and ophthalmopathy (dated by TCRdb to about 2019). Some background on the complete study: TCR V-J signatures able to tell the groups apart were searched for in a discovery cohort of approximately 95 patients, of whom roughly 42 had Graves' ophthalmopathy and some 60 had stable Graves' hyperthyroidism. Following sampling, methimazole starting at 30 mg daily was given to hyperthyroidism patients, and high-dose intravenous methylprednisolone was given to ophthalmopathy patients. The 100 or so discovery patients were randomly split 7:3 into training and test sets. Thyroid tissue and blood T-cell repertoires from about 6 Graves' hyperthyroidism patients were also compared in the study. An independent validation cohort of under 20 hyperthyroidism patients and roughly 16 patients who later progressed to ophthalmopathy tested prospective prediction of ophthalmopathy. The paper describes TCR Vbeta CDR3 sequencing of 140 or so peripheral blood samples, made up of under 50 ophthalmopathy patients, 70 to 80 hyperthyroidism patients and about 17 progressor patients.

The TCR beta CDR3 regions were amplified from RNA transcripts. The first round of RT-PCR for the TCR CDR3 was performed with the HTBI primer set and the Qiagen OneStep RT-PCR kit. The libraries were constructed in a second round of multiplex PCR and then size-selected and purified. Paired-end sequencing of the libraries was performed with 100 bp reads on an Illumina HiSeq2000. The published analysis was carried out like this. Raw data were processed with SOAPnuke, discarding reads with adapters, uncalled bases, mean Phred below 15, or no exact constant-primer or identifier match. High-quality paired reads were merged with COPE v1.2.5, and unique nucleotide sequences were defined as clonotypes. MiTCR v1.1 was used to align the clonotypes against IMGT TRBV, TRBD and TRBJ reference segments. Analysis was restricted to V-J combinations with a frequency above 0.0001, which covered roughly 99% of repertoires. The TCS score was defined as the ratio of F50 (clonal expansion) to E x V (chaos), calculated using BLOSUM62-based TCRdist between CDR3 peptides within each V-J. Welch's t-statistics and random forest reduced roughly 530 V-J features to 10 to 15, which were used in a naive Bayes classifier (R e1071). Thyroid-blood repertoire similarity was quantified with the Morisita-Horn index. TCRdb reprocessing: public reads trimmed at Q25 with fastp, clones called with MiXCR, in-frame beta chains kept. Each entry is one CDR3 protein sequence, shown with its most common DNA and genes. TCRdb, rather than the study authors, made the V and J calls. Within this sample are roughly 570,000 distinct CDR3 sequences, with about 43% of them counted one time only. Approximately 8.4% of the sample goes to the ten largest clones.

Graves' hyperthyroidism was defined as stable when no progression to ophthalmopathy occurred over 18 months of follow-up. Hyperthyroidism patients were aged 18 to 65 years and newly diagnosed, with disease duration of less than 2 months. Exclusion was applied to patients with uncontrolled infections, other autoimmune diseases, pregnancy or lactation. Diagnoses were based on clinical symptoms, serum thyroxine and TRAb, thyroid ultrasound and orbital computed tomography. Total RNA was extracted with Trizol reagent, and quality was checked on an Agilent 2100 Bioanalyzer. Study-level results and caveats: A model built on a 13 V-J signature distinguished ophthalmopathy from stable hyperthyroidism, reaching around 88% sensitivity and under 84% specificity in cross-validation and 80%/75% in testing. Blood samples also contained most of the expanded thyroid clonotypes (frequency above 0.001), which suggests that blood repertoires may reflect thyroid immune responses. No statistical method was used to set the sample size in advance, and investigators knew the group allocation. In validation, progression to ophthalmopathy was predicted by the model with almost 71% sensitivity and about 72% specificity, a median of approximately 6.5 months before onset.

Measured from the cysteine to the phenylalanine, the CDR3 is 13 residues long. Only CDR3 DNA is held: 39 bases, read in frame from base 1. Trimming accounts for 4 bases at V and 6 bases at J, while the number of junction bases matched to no gene is 4. The germline V gene supplies CDR1 SGHRS and CDR2 YFSETQ. The rearranged segments are TRBV5-1 and TRBJ2-7; 10 junctional bases match TRBD1. The receptor comes from a woman younger than 30 with Graves' hyperthyroidism. The sequencing sample was made of peripheral blood or thyroid tissue (not recorded which). This receptor has the CDR3 CASSGGQGREQYF. The DNA sequence is as follows: TGCGCCAGCAGCGGGGGACAGGGGCGCGAGCAGTACTTC.